A single sample is the source of the 10 T cell receptor beta chains below, sequenced in a study of blood T cells in healthy people across ages. A second PCR of 7 to 11 cycles used a sample-barcoded 5' primer and a J-beta primer mix. TCRdb reprocessed the 5' RACE reads via MiXCR and lists one record per CDR3 protein. The sample lists hundreds of thousands of distinct CDR3 sequences, over 40% occurring once. The specimen was blood. These receptors came from a man at least 80 years old in good health.

In its sample, this clonotype was seen a few times. This chain connects TRBV2 to TRBJ1-5; D is ambiguous. Germline V CDR1 and CDR2: SNHLY, FYNNEI. This CDR3 region has 15 residues. V lost 4 bases and J 0 bases, leaving 10 bases between the germline ends. CDR3 in DNA: TGTGCCAGCAGTGTCAACAGCAATAGCAATCAGCCCCAGCATTTT. Translating it yields CASSVNSNSNQPQHF.

DNA for the CDR3: TGTGCCAGCAGTTTATCCAGGGGGATCGGGTACTTC. Protein: CASSLSRGIGYF. The rearrangement joins TRBV28 to TRBJ2-7; 7 bases are shared with TRBD1. The CDR3 runs to 12 residues. J was trimmed by 12 bases and V by 1 base; bases with no gene match: 6. Germline V CDR1 and CDR2: MDHEN, SYDVKM.

The chain employs TRBV20-1 and TRBJ2-5; no clear D. Germline CDR1 DFQATT, CDR2 SNEGSKA (reference sequence). Between the trimmed V and J ends, which lost 2 bases and 2 bases, there was a span of 18 bases. The CDR3 is 16 residues long. CDR3 protein: CSARTLGYAIQETQYF. In DNA form, the CDR3 reads TGCAGTGCTAGAACCCTAGGGTATGCCATACAAGAGACCCAGTACTTC.

This clonotype appeared a few times. The chain employs TRBV3-1 and TRBJ2-1, with TRBD2 identical over 10 bases. V lost 8 bases and J lost 4; bases outside the gene matches: 8. There are 15 residues in the CDR3. CDR1 and CDR2 (germline): LGHDT, YNNKEL (reference sequence). The CDR3, as DNA: TGTGCCAGCGGAGCCGGGACTAGCGCATACAATGAGCAGTTCTTC. Protein sequence: CASGAGTSAYNEQFF.

The chain employs TRBV15 and TRBJ2-3; D not resolved. Germline loops: CDR1 LNHNV, CDR2 YYDKDF (reference sequence). The CDR3 has 12 amino acids. V lost 11 bases to trimming and J lost 2 bases, with 11 bases between them. The DNA of the CDR3 is TGTGCCGCCAATAGAGACACAGATACGCAGTATTTT. Amino acids: CAANRDTDTQYF.

The chain is built from TRBV6-2 or TRBV6-3 and TRBJ1-2; 7 nucleotides line up with TRBD1. Per germline, CDR1 MNHEY and CDR2 SVGEGT. J was trimmed by 4 bases and V by 4 bases; bases with no gene match: 3. CDR3 length: 13 residues. The DNA of the CDR3 is TGTGCCAGCAGTTCGACAGGGACCTATGGCTACACCTTC. It yields the protein CASSSTGTYGYTF.

This clonotype came up a few times. V and J are TRBV7-2 and TRBJ2-1, with TRBD2 as a possible D gene (6 bases). The J call could be wrong; TRBJ2-7 is a better fit for the DNA end. CDR3 length: 15 amino acids. Germline V gene data show CDR1 as SGHTA and CDR2 as FQGNSA. DNA of the CDR3: TGTGCCAGCAGTTACCGGGACTTAGCGCAGAATGAGCAGTACTTC. Protein: CASSYRDLAQNEQYF.

The CDR3 loop is CASSTGSSPEYF. The CDR3 DNA follows: TGTGCCAGCAGCACCGGGAGTTCACCGGAGTACTTC. The rearrangement uses TRBV7-3 and TRBJ2-7; the D gene is possibly TRBD2 (6 bases). The V and J ends lost 5 bases and 11 bases respectively, with 16 bases between them. This CDR3 comprises 12 residues. CDR1 and CDR2 from the germline V gene are SGHTA and FQGTGA.

This chain uses TRBV7-2 with TRBJ2-1, with 7 bases that match TRBD2. The CDR3 covers 13 residues. Germline V gene sequence: CDR1 SGHTA, CDR2 FQGNSA. J gave up 9 bases and V 1 base, and 3 bases lay outside the gene matches. The CDR3 here is CASSLDPGGEQFF. The CDR3, as DNA: TGTGCCAGCAGCTTAGATCCGGGGGGTGAGCAGTTCTTC.

Worth noting for this clonotype: A much larger clone differs from this one at a single base, so this may be a read error. The CDR3 sequence: CASSLKGMTGGGEQYF. The CDR3 nucleotides read TGTGCCAGCAGTTTAAAGGGTATGACGGGGGGCGGTGAGCAGTACTTC. The chain carries TRBV12-3 or TRBV12-4 and TRBJ2-5, with a possible D match to TRBD2 (7 bases). The CDR3 covers 16 residues. The V and J ends lost 2 bases and 11 bases respectively, with 24 bases between them.